This is a list of T cell receptor beta chains from one sample in a study of T cells in Graves' hyperthyroidism and ophthalmopathy. Each CDR3 protein gets one entry after TCRdb re-called the multiplex PCR reads with MiXCR. The table records roughly 720,000 distinct CDR3 sequences, approximately 15% of them present only once. The sequencing sample was made of blood. Receptors were obtained from a man over 45 with Graves' hyperthyroidism. Both conserved end residues are part of each CDR3. A D gene is named only where the DNA matches it firmly. Clone size is not always given. Where it is, it says once, few, many or a class for expanded clones.

len	v_gene	j_gene	d_gene	abundance	CDR3nt	CDR3aa
14	TRBV11-2	TRBJ2-2	-	many	TGTGCCAGCTACGGGACACTTAACACCGGGGAGCTGTTTTTT	CASYGTLNTGELFF
16	TRBV25-1	TRBJ2-2	TRBD2	-	TGTGCCAGCAGTGATTGGGCGGGAGCGAACACCGGGGAGCTGTTTTTT	CASSDWAGANTGELFF
14	TRBV30	TRBJ1-1	TRBD1	-	TGTGCCTGGGTTACCCCAGGGGGAAACACTGAAGCTTTCTTT	CAWVTPGGNTEAFF
15	TRBV11-2	TRBJ2-7	-	-	TGTGCCAGCAGCTTAGTCGACAGACAAATAGACGAGCAGTACTTC	CASSLVDRQIDEQYF
13	TRBV5-8	TRBJ1-2	-	few	TGTGCCAGCAGCTTGACAGGGTTGGATGGCTACACCTTC	CASSLTGLDGYTF
16	TRBV29-1	TRBJ2-5	-	-	TGCAGCGTTGAAGGATGGGTCGGAGGGCCCGCAGAGACCCAGTACTTC	CSVEGWVGGPAETQYF
14	TRBV12-3/TRBV12-4	TRBJ2-5	-	many	TGTGCCAGCAGTCTTTTCGGGCAGATAGAGACCCAGTACTTC	CASSLFGQIETQYF
15	TRBV6-6	TRBJ2-5	TRBD1	few	TGTGCCAGCAGTTACTCCCAGGGGGCGCGGGAGACCCAGTACTTC	CASSYSQGARETQYF
15	TRBV5-1	TRBJ1-2	-	many	TGCGCCAGCAGCTTGGAGAAGCCCCTCAGGAACGGCTACACCTTC	CASSLEKPLRNGYTF
13	TRBV6-1	TRBJ1-1	-	many	TGTGCCAGCTGGGTAGGCCTAAGGACTGAAGCTTTCTTT	CASWVGLRTEAFF
12	TRBV5-1	TRBJ2-3	-	few	TGCGCCAGCAGCTTGGCCCCTAGCGCGCAGTATTTT	CASSLAPSAQYF
13	TRBV28	TRBJ2-7	-	few	TGTGCCAGCAGTCAAGCGGCCCGCTACGAGCAGTACTTC	CASSQAARYEQYF
15	TRBV18	TRBJ2-1	TRBD1	many	TGTGCCAGCTCACGACAGGGGCCGAGACACAATGAGCAGTTCTTC	CASSRQGPRHNEQFF
12	TRBV7-2	TRBJ2-3	-	many	TGTGCCAGCAGCTTACAGCGGGATACGCAGTATTTT	CASSLQRDTQYF
16	TRBV4-1	TRBJ2-7	-	-	TGCGCCAGCAGCCCTGGCGTACTTGGCCTCTCCTACGAGCAGTACTTC	CASSPGVLGLSYEQYF
15	TRBV28	TRBJ1-6	-	many	TGTGCCAGCAGTTCCCAGCAGGGCGATAATTCACCCCTCCACTTT	CASSSQQGDNSPLHF
16	TRBV5-1	TRBJ2-3	-	few	TGCGCCAGCAGCTTGGGACAGTATAGCTACACAGATACGCAGTATTTT	CASSLGQYSYTDTQYF
12	TRBV29-1	TRBJ2-7	-	many	TGCAGCGTTGCCCGAGGAGGGCCCGAGCAGTACTTC	CSVARGGPEQYF
13	TRBV30	TRBJ1-1	TRBD1	many	TGTGCCTGGAGTTCGACAGGGAAGACTGAAGCTTTCTTT	CAWSSTGKTEAFF
14	TRBV11-2	TRBJ2-7	-	many	TGTGCCAGCAGCCTCAGGCCAGGGAGGTACGAGCAGTACTTC	CASSLRPGRYEQYF
13	TRBV5-1	TRBJ2-5	TRBD1	-	TGCGCCAGCATGTGGACAGGGCAAGAGACCCAGTACTTC	CASMWTGQETQYF
17	TRBV27	TRBJ1-5	-	-	TGTGCCAGCAGGGGCCCGGGGGGGCTGACTAGCAATCAGCCCCAGCATTTT	CASRGPGGLTSNQPQHF
16	TRBV28	TRBJ2-7	TRBD1	many	TGTGCCAGCAATTCTATGGGACAGGGGAATTCCTACGAGCAGTACTTC	CASNSMGQGNSYEQYF
14	TRBV9	TRBJ2-3	TRBD1	few	TGTGCCAGCAGCGAAATAACAGGGGGAGATACGCAGTATTTT	CASSEITGGDTQYF
14	TRBV3-2	TRBJ1-1	-	few	TGTGCCAGCACCCCGGGACAAATGAACACTGAAGCTTTCTTT	CASTPGQMNTEAFF
14	TRBV20-1	TRBJ2-7	TRBD2	few	TGCAGTGCTAGACCTCCGACTAGCGGGTACGAGCAGTACTTC	CSARPPTSGYEQYF
13	TRBV10-3	TRBJ2-7	-	many	TGTGCCATCAAGCATGTGGATTCCTACGAGCAGTACTTC	CAIKHVDSYEQYF
14	TRBV12-3/TRBV12-4	TRBJ2-5	TRBD1	-	TGTGCCAGCAGTTTAAGACAGGGTAAAGAGACCCAGTACTTC	CASSLRQGKETQYF
13	TRBV19	TRBJ2-7	-	many	TGTGCCAGTAGTACGTCCTGGGCCTACGAGCAGTACTTC	CASSTSWAYEQYF
14	TRBV6-5	TRBJ1-1	-	many	TGTGCCAGCAGTTACGGGGATATTTTAGCTGAAGCTTTCTTT	CASSYGDILAEAFF
14	TRBV19	TRBJ1-1	-	many	TGTGCCAGTAGCGACCTGCTACTTAACACTGAAGCTTTCTTT	CASSDLLLNTEAFF
17	TRBV28	TRBJ2-7	TRBD2	many	TGTGCCAGCAGTTCCCAAATATCACCAGGACTAGCCTACGAGCAGTACTTC	CASSSQISPGLAYEQYF
11	TRBV12-3/TRBV12-4	TRBJ1-4	-	many	TGTGCCAGCAGTTTCTCCCAAAAACTGTTTTTT	CASSFSQKLFF
13	TRBV6-6	TRBJ2-7	-	few	TGTGCCAGCAGTTACTCCGGGGTTACCGAGCAGTACTTC	CASSYSGVTEQYF
16	TRBV5-4	TRBJ2-7	TRBD1	many	TGTGCCAGCAGCACTCCGGGACAGGGGATTTCCTACGAGCAGTACTTC	CASSTPGQGISYEQYF
14	TRBV5-1	TRBJ2-1	TRBD2	-	TGCGCCAGCAGCAAGCAGGAGCGGGGGCGGGAGCAGTTCTTC	CASSKQERGREQFF
15	TRBV3-1	TRBJ2-5	-	many	TGTGCCAGCAGCCAAGGGGAGACACCTTTGGAGACCCAGTACTTC	CASSQGETPLETQYF
13	TRBV6-5	TRBJ2-1	-	few	TGTGCCAGCAGTTACTCAAGAGAGAACGAGCAGTTCTTC	CASSYSRENEQFF
13	TRBV4-3	TRBJ2-7	TRBD1	-	TGCGCCAGCAGCCAGGTTGACAGGGACGAGCAGTACTTC	CASSQVDRDEQYF
15	TRBV20-1	TRBJ2-1	TRBD2	-	TGCAGTGCCGCTTCCGGGACTAGCGGGAGTAATGAGCAGTTCTTC	CSAASGTSGSNEQFF
11	TRBV6-1	TRBJ2-7	-	many	TGTGCCAGCAGTCGCGAATGGGAGCAGTACTTC	CASSREWEQYF
13	TRBV7-2	TRBJ1-1	-	few	TGTGCCAGCGCATGGGAGTTTCACACTGAAGCTTTCTTT	CASAWEFHTEAFF
15	TRBV30	TRBJ2-1	-	many	TGTGCCTGGAGAGACCCGAGGGTGGTTTACAATGAGCAGTTCTTC	CAWRDPRVVYNEQFF
14	TRBV19	TRBJ1-5	-	-	TGTGCCAGTAGTATGGGGGGGGCCTCCCAGCCCCAGCATTTT	CASSMGGASQPQHF
14	TRBV12-3/TRBV12-4	TRBJ2-4	TRBD1	few	TGTGCCAGCAGCTCGACAGGGGGCAAAAACATTCAGTACTTC	CASSSTGGKNIQYF
14	TRBV2	TRBJ2-2	-	many	TGTGCCAGCAGCCGACAGACGAACACCGGGGAGCTGTTTTTT	CASSRQTNTGELFF
15	TRBV5-1	TRBJ1-3	TRBD1	few	TGCGCCAGCAGCTTCCAGGGGGCCCAAGGAAACACCATATATTTT	CASSFQGAQGNTIYF
17	TRBV7-2	TRBJ2-1	TRBD2	many	TGTGCCAGCAGTTCCTCCCACGAGACTAGCGGGAGCGATGAGCAGTTCTTC	CASSSSHETSGSDEQFF
15	TRBV12-3/TRBV12-4	TRBJ1-1	TRBD1	many	TGTGCCAGCAGGCCGAGGACAGGGAAGGGGGCTGAAGCTTTCTTT	CASRPRTGKGAEAFF
14	TRBV3-1	TRBJ2-2	-	-	TGTGCCAGCAGCCAAGATTGGACCCCCGGGGAGCTGTTTTTT	CASSQDWTPGELFF
15	TRBV6-2/TRBV6-3	TRBJ2-7	TRBD1	few	TGTGCCAGCAGTTATTCTCGGGACAGAGTCTACGAGCAGTACTTC	CASSYSRDRVYEQYF
14	TRBV5-5	TRBJ1-2	-	-	TGTGCCAGCAGCTTGGGAATGGGTAACTATGGCTACACCTTC	CASSLGMGNYGYTF
13	TRBV29-1	TRBJ2-7	TRBD1	many	TGCAGCGTTGCCGGGACAGGGGCTCGAGAACAGTACTTC	CSVAGTGAREQYF
15	TRBV6-2/TRBV6-3	TRBJ2-2	TRBD1	few	TGTGCCAGCAGTAAGGGACAGGGGGCAGTCGGGGAGCTGTTTTTT	CASSKGQGAVGELFF
15	TRBV4-3	TRBJ1-1	-	few	TGCGCCAGCAGCTCCCCCGGGGACGGGAACACTGAAGCTTTCTTT	CASSSPGDGNTEAFF
14	TRBV5-5	TRBJ1-1	-	-	TGTGCCAGCAGACTAGACATAGTGAACACTGAAGCTTTCTTT	CASRLDIVNTEAFF
13	TRBV28	TRBJ1-1	-	many	TGTGCCAGCAGTTTAGCGCTGAGGACTGAAGCTTTCTTT	CASSLALRTEAFF
16	TRBV14	TRBJ1-2	-	few	TGTGCCAGCAGCCAAGATCTATCCGCAGACTTCTATGGCTACACCTTC	CASSQDLSADFYGYTF